One and the same sample provided the 18 T cell receptor beta chains below, sequenced in a study of shared clonotypes between healthy human individuals. TCRdb's copy holds only in-frame clones and misses some; the assay was immunoSEQ multiplex PCR. The data show about 2.4 million clones, around 94% seen once. Sequencing was done on a sample of naive CD4+ T cells sorted from blood. Subset reported: CD45RA+ positively selected. The receptors come from a man in his late teens or twenties in good health.

In DNA form, the CDR3 reads TGTGCCAGCAGCTTGGTTTGGGAAGGCTACACCTTC. Its protein product is CASSLVWEGYTF. The J gene is TRBJ1-2, the V gene TRBV5-4, with unresolved D. The CDR3 has 12 residues. Germline lookup yields CDR1 SGHNT and CDR2 YYREEE (reference sequence). Deletions cut 0 bases from V and 8 bases from J, with 8 bases between.

V gene TRBV6-1 combines with J gene TRBJ1-3; 7 nucleotides match TRBD1. V lost 9 bases and J lost 4; bases outside the gene matches: 12. The CDR3 consists of 15 residues. Germline CDR1 is MNHNS and CDR2 is SASEGT. Here the CDR3 DNA reads TGTGCCAGTACTCCGGGACAGAGATCCGGAAACACCATATATTTT. It encodes CASTPGQRSGNTIYF.

This chain joins TRBV5-1 and TRBJ1-5; a possible D gene is TRBD1 (6 bases). The germline CDR1 and CDR2 sequences are SGHRS and YFSETQ. CDR3 length: 14 residues. Trimming cost V 5 bases and J 7 bases, with 16 bases left between them. In nucleotides, the CDR3 is TGCGCCAGCAGTACTGAGGGGGGTGGACAGCCCCAGCATTTT. Translating it yields CASSTEGGGQPQHF.

This chain uses TRBV30 with TRBJ2-2, with 13 bases matching TRBD2. J lost 2 bases, V lost 2 bases, and 11 bases had no gene match. The CDR3 extends over 19 amino acids. CDR1 and CDR2 (germline): GTSNPN, SVGIG (reference sequence). For the CDR3, the DNA is TGTGCCTGGAGTTTTTATAGGACTAGCGGGGGCTATAACACCGGGGAGCTGTTTTTT. Amino acids: CAWSFYRTSGGYNTGELFF.

The chain has TRBV30 and TRBJ2-3; D unresolved. The V gene lost 2 bases and the J gene lost 10 bases, with 13 bases spanning the gap. The length of the CDR3 is 12 residues. Per the germline V gene, CDR1 is GTSNPN and CDR2 is SVGIG (reference sequence). CDR3 sequence reads: CAWSPGSTAQYF. The CDR3 coding sequence is TGTGCCTGGAGTCCCGGCTCCACGGCGCAGTATTTT.

This chain links TRBV6-6 with TRBJ1-1; D is uncertain. Germline values: CDR1 MNHNY, CDR2 SVGAGI (reference sequence). V dropped 5 bases and J dropped 8 bases, with 9 bases sitting between them. CDR3 length: 11 residues. DNA for the CDR3: TGTGCCAGCAGTCCATCGCGGGAAGCTTTCTTT. Residues: CASSPSREAFF.

The chain carries TRBV18 and TRBJ1-3; D is uncertain. Germline values: CDR1 KGHSH, CDR2 LQKENI. V was shortened by 3 bases and J by 0 bases, with 12 bases between the two germline ends. The CDR3 loop spans 16 amino acids. CDR3 amino acids: CASSPTTANSGNTIYF. The DNA of the CDR3 is TGTGCCAGCTCACCTACGACGGCAAACTCTGGAAACACCATATATTTT.

The gene calls are TRBV5-1 and TRBJ2-3, with TRBD2 identical over 7 bases. Trimming took 4 bases from V and 3 from J; bases not matched to a gene: 8. Germline V gene lookup returns CDR1 SGHRS and CDR2 YFSETQ. This CDR3 has 15 residues. In DNA form, the CDR3 reads TGCGCCAGCAGCCGACCTAGCGGACAAACAGATACGCAGTATTTT. Its translation: CASSRPSGQTDTQYF.

This chain uses TRBV7-2 with TRBJ2-2; 9 positions match TRBD2. This CDR3 has 15 amino acids. CDR1 SGHTA and CDR2 FQGNSA come from the germline V gene. V shed 5 bases, J shed 7 bases, and the junction held 8 bases outside the gene matches. This CDR3 is CASSSSGRYHGELFF. DNA for the CDR3: TGTGCCAGCAGCAGTAGCGGGAGATACCACGGGGAGCTGTTTTTT.

This rearrangement joins TRBV6-5 to TRBJ2-7, with 11 bases lining up with TRBD2. The CDR3 consists of 14 residues. CDR1 and CDR2 (germline): MNHEY, SVGAGI. After removal of 6 bases from V and 4 bases from J, the junction contained 5 bases not matched to a gene. CDR3 nucleotides: TGTGCCAGCAGGACTAGCGGGAATCGGTACGAGCAGTACTTC. This encodes CASRTSGNRYEQYF.

As concerns this clone: The same CDR3 arises from other DNA sequences in this sample as well. The chain couples TRBV5-1 to TRBJ2-3; TRBD2 matches at 8 bases. J gave up 3 bases and V 1 base, and 1 base lay outside the gene matches. Germline V CDR1 and CDR2: SGHRS, YFSETQ. The CDR3 contains 14 residues. CDR3 DNA sequence: TGCGCCAGCAGCTTGACTAGCGGTACAGATACGCAGTATTTT. It specifies CASSLTSGTDTQYF.

This clone was seen a handful of times. In DNA, the CDR3 is TGCGCCAGCAGCCAAGACCGGCAGGGTAATTCACCCCTCCACTTT. This encodes CASSQDRQGNSPLHF. The V and J genes are TRBV4-3 and TRBJ1-6; TRBD1 is a possible D gene (5 bases). Germline V gene lookup returns CDR1 LGHNA and CDR2 YSLEER. The V end lost 0 bases, the J end lost 6 bases, and 9 bases lay between the germline ends. The CDR3 is made up of 15 amino acids.

This CDR3 is CAWSVLGGRDQPQHF. For the CDR3, the DNA is TGTGCCTGGAGTGTCCTCGGGGGGAGGGACCAGCCCCAGCATTTT. The chain carries TRBV30 and TRBJ1-5; the D gene is possibly TRBD1 (5 bases). V lost 0 bases and J lost 7, with 16 bases in between. From germline, CDR1 is GTSNPN and CDR2 SVGIG (reference sequence). This CDR3 region has 15 residues.

The chain has TRBV18 and TRBJ2-3; the D gene is possibly TRBD2 (5 bases). This CDR3 has 18 residues. V shed 1 base and J shed 3 bases, with 20 bases lying between them. Germline values: CDR1 KGHSH, CDR2 LQKENI. CDR3 sequence reads: CASSPLASFLRETDTQYF. The CDR3 bases are TGTGCCAGCTCACCACTCGCTAGCTTCCTAAGGGAGACAGATACGCAGTATTTT.

With respect to this clone: The same CDR3 also results from other DNA sequences found in this sample. The rearrangement joins TRBV2 to TRBJ2-7; either TRBD1 or TRBD2 may fit D (5 bases each). Germline V gene sequence: CDR1 SNHLY, CDR2 FYNNEI. There are 12 residues in the CDR3. Trimming left V 6 bases short and J 0 bases short, with 6 bases between. The CDR3 DNA follows: TGTGCCAGCAGGGGGGACTCCTACGAGCAGTACTTC. Translated: CASRGDSYEQYF. Together with reference TRBV2 and TRBJ2-7, the CDR3 gives the full variable domain: EPEVTQTPSHQVTQMGQEVILRCVPISNHLYFYWYRQILGQKVEFLVSFYNNEISEKSEIFDDQFSVERPDGSNFTLKIRSTKLEDSAMYFCASRGDSYEQYFGPGTRLTVT.

This clone appeared once. Other DNA sequences in the same sample also yield this CDR3. This chain links TRBV30 with TRBJ2-2; D remains unclear. The ends were cut back, 2 bases at V and 3 bases at J, with 4 bases in the middle. Per the germline V gene, CDR1 is GTSNPN and CDR2 is SVGIG (reference sequence). CDR3 size: 12 residues. CDR3 DNA: TGTGCCTGGAGTCGGGACACCGGGGAGCTGTTTTTT. This codes for CAWSRDTGELFF.

The chain joins TRBV5-1 to TRBJ1-1, with TRBD1 matching over 7 bases. The CDR3 is 12 residues long. V dropped 8 bases and J dropped 3; count of bases not matched to a gene: 4. Germline CDR1 and CDR2: SGHRS and YFSETQ. The CDR3: CASTQGDTEAFF. The CDR3 coding sequence is TGCGCCAGTACTCAGGGGGACACTGAAGCTTTCTTT.

This clone is a singleton in its sample. The chain recombines TRBV6-1 with TRBJ1-6, with a weak D call TRBD1 (5 bases). Trimming took off 7 bases at V and 14 bases at J, with 15 bases between the two ends. From germline, CDR1 is MNHNS and CDR2 SASEGT. The CDR3 runs to 12 residues. The CDR3 protein is CASTTGTLALHF. CDR3 nucleotides: TGTGCCAGCACGACCGGGACTTTGGCCCTCCACTTT.